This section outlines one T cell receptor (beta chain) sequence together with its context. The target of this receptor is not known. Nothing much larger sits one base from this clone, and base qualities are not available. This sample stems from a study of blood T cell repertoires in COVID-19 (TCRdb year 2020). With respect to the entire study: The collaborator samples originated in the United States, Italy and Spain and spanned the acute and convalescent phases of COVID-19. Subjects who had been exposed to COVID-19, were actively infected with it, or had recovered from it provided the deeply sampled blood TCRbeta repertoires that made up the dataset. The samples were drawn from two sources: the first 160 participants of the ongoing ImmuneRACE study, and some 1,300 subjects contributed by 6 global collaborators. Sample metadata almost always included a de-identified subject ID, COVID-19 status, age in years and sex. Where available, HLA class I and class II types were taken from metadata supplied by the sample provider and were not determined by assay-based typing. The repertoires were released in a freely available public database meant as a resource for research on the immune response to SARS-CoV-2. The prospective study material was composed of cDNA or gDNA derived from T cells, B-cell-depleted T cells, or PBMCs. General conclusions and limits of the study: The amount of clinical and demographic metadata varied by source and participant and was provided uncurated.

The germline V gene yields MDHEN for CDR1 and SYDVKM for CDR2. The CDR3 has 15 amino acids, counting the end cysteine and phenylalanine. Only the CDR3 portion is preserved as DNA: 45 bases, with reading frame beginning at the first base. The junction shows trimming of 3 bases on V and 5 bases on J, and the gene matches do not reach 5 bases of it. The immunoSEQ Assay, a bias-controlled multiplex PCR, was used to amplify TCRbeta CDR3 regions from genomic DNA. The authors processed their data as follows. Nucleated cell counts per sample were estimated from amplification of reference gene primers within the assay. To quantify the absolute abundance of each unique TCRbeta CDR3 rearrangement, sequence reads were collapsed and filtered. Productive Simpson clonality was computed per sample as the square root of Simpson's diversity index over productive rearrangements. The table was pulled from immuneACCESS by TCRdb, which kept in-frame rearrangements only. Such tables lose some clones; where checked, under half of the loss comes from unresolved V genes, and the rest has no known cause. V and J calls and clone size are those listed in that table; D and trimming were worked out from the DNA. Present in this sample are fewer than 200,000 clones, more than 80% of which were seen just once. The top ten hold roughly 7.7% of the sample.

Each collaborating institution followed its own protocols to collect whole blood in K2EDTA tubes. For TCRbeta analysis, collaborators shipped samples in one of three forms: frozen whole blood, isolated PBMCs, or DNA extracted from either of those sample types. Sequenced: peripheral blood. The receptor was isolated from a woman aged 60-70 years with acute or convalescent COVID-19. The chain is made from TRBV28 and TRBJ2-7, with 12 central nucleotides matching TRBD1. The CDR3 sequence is CASSFTGQGANEQYF. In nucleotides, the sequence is TGTGCCAGCAGTTTTACGGGACAGGGGGCGAACGAGCAGTACTTC. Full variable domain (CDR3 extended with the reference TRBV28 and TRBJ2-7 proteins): DVKVTQSSRYLVKRTGEKVFLECVQDMDHENMFWYRQDPGLGLRLIYFSYDVKMKEKGDIPEGYSVSREKKERFSLILESASTNQTSMYLCASSFTGQGANEQYFGPGTRLTVT.